The 15 T cell receptor beta chains presented below share a single source sample, sequenced in a study of T cells in Graves' hyperthyroidism and ophthalmopathy. The TCR beta CDR3 regions underwent amplification using RNA transcripts as the source. Carried out on the TCR CDR3, a first-round RT-PCR used the HTBI primer set. TCRdb itself ran the multiplex PCR reads through MiXCR, one entry per CDR3 protein. The sample shows 500,000 to 650,000 distinct CDR3 sequences, 15% to 20% of them seen only once. What was sequenced was blood. All receptors derive from a woman between 18 and 29 years old with Graves' ophthalmopathy.

In its sample, this clonotype was seen many times. This chain joins TRBV7-6 and TRBJ2-1, with 13 bases matching TRBD2. Looked up from germline, CDR1 is SGHVS and CDR2 is FNYEAQ. The V gene end was trimmed by 1 base and the J gene end by 6 bases; junction bases not matched to a gene: 3. This CDR3 is 16 amino acids long. This CDR3 reads CASSLVGTSGINEQFF. CDR3 nucleotide sequence: TGTGCCAGCAGCTTAGTCGGGACTAGCGGGATCAATGAGCAGTTCTTC.

In this sample, this clonotype turned up many times. This chain joins TRBV5-1 and TRBJ2-7; TRBD1 or TRBD2 may be the D gene (5 bases each). Between the trimmed V and J ends, which lost 3 bases and 5 bases, there was a span of 9 bases. Germline V CDR1 and CDR2: SGHRS, YFSETQ. The CDR3 spans 12 residues. The CDR3 protein is CASSSRDHEQYF. The DNA of the CDR3 is TGCGCCAGCAGCTCCAGGGACCACGAGCAGTACTTC.

This clonotype has only a few counts. The J gene is TRBJ2-2, the V gene TRBV6-1; the D is unclear. Trimming removed 10 bases from V and 6 bases from J, with 12 bases in between. Germline V gives CDR1 MNHNS, CDR2 SASEGT. CDR3 length equals 12 residues. The CDR3 spells CAIQSAPGELFF. The CDR3 region has the DNA TGTGCCATCCAGAGTGCCCCCGGGGAGCTGTTTTTT.

The CDR3 region is CASSIKASNQPQHF. The CDR3 DNA reads TGTGCCAGTAGTATCAAGGCCTCCAATCAGCCCCAGCATTTT. The rearrangement links TRBV19 to TRBJ1-5; D uncertain. The ends were cut back, 3 bases at V and 3 bases at J, with 9 bases in the middle. CDR3 length equals 14 residues. Looked up from germline, CDR1 is LNHDA and CDR2 is SQIVND (reference sequence).

This clonotype showed up many times. The genes are TRBV12-3 or TRBV12-4 and TRBJ2-4; tentatively, D is TRBD1 (7 bases). V was cut by 4 bases and J by 8 bases, with 24 bases left in between. The CDR3 totals 17 residues. DNA for the CDR3: TGTGCCAGCAGTTCTAATCTTGTCAGTCCAGGGGGGTACATTCAGTACTTC. Protein product: CASSSNLVSPGGYIQYF.

The genes are TRBV6-1 and TRBJ2-1, with TRBD1 matching 8 bases. Germline loops: CDR1 MNHNS, CDR2 SASEGT. Germline trimming cut 1 base from V and 11 bases from J; bases unmatched to any gene: 13. This CDR3 comprises 16 residues. This chain's CDR3 is CASSEVGRGRVGKQFF. DNA for the CDR3: TGTGCCAGCAGTGAAGTCGGCAGGGGGCGGGTGGGTAAGCAGTTCTTC.

This clonotype was counted at least ten times. This chain uses TRBV30 with TRBJ2-4; 7 bases map to TRBD2. The CDR3 loop spans 13 amino acids. Germline trimming cut 5 bases from V and 0 bases from J; bases unmatched to any gene: 1. In germline, CDR1 is GTSNPN, CDR2 SVGIG (reference sequence). The CDR3 sequence: CAWSGGAKNIQYF. CDR3 nucleotides: TGTGCCTGGTCGGGGGGAGCCAAAAACATTCAGTACTTC. The variable domain in full, completed from reference TRBV30 and TRBJ2-4, reads SQTIHQWPATLVQPVGSPLSLECTVEGTSNPNLYWYRQAAGRGLQLLFYSVGIGQISSEVPQNLSASRPQDRQFILSSKKLLLSDSGFYLCAWSGGAKNIQYFGAGTRLSVL.

In this sample, this clonotype turned up many times. The rearrangement links TRBV4-1 to TRBJ1-5; D is possibly TRBD1 (5 bases). The CDR3 is 14 amino acids. Per the germline V gene, CDR1 is MGHRA and CDR2 is YSYEKL. The V gene lost 8 bases and the J gene lost 4 bases, with 15 bases spanning the gap. The CDR3 coding sequence is TGCGCCAGCGCCTCCCCTGGGACTAATCAGCCCCAGCATTTT. It yields the protein CASASPGTNQPQHF.

About this clonotype: Possible read error: a much larger clone is one base away. The chain employs TRBV7-2 and TRBJ2-1; 10 bases are a match to TRBD2. There are 13 residues in the CDR3. V was clipped by 4 bases and J by 11 bases; unmatched bases: 5. Germline-derived CDR1 and CDR2 are SGHTA and FQGNSA. The CDR3 DNA follows: TGTGCCAGCAGCTCGTGGACTAGCGGTAAGCAGTTCTTC. It specifies CASSSWTSGKQFF.

This clonotype was seen repeatedly, ten times or more. This sequence joins TRBV30 and TRBJ2-7, with D perhaps matching TRBD1 (6 bases). The CDR3 has 14 residues. Germline CDR1 GTSNPN, CDR2 SVGIG (reference sequence). V was shortened by 2 bases and J by 2 bases, with 13 bases between the two germline ends. The CDR3 sequence: CAWSPLQGPYEQYF. The CDR3, as DNA: TGTGCCTGGAGTCCACTACAGGGACCCTACGAGCAGTACTTC.

In its sample, this clonotype was seen many times. The CDR3 bases are TGTGCCAGCAGCTTAACCGGGAGAGCCGGTGAGCAGTTCTTC. Its protein product is CASSLTGRAGEQFF. This chain uses TRBV7-3 with TRBJ2-1; D perhaps matches TRBD2 (6 bases). V lost 0 bases and J 9 bases, leaving 12 bases between the germline ends. Germline V CDR1 and CDR2: SGHTA, FQGTGA. The CDR3 is 14 residues long.

In its sample, this clonotype was seen many times. The chain joins TRBV6-1 to TRBJ2-7; 8 bases are shared with TRBD2. Germline-derived CDR1 and CDR2 are MNHNS and SASEGT. J lost 4 bases, V lost 4 bases, and 6 bases had no gene match. CDR3 size: 14 residues. Here the CDR3 reads CASSAPGGIYEQYF. Here the CDR3 DNA reads TGTGCCAGCAGTGCCCCGGGGGGGATATACGAGCAGTACTTC.

CDR3 residues: CSVEPGRLNEQFF. The CDR3 DNA reads TGCAGCGTTGAACCGGGCCGACTCAATGAGCAGTTCTTC. The chain has TRBV29-1 and TRBJ2-1; D is ambiguous. V lost 2 bases and J lost 6, with 11 bases in between. CDR1 SQVTM and CDR2 ANQGSEA come from the germline V gene. The CDR3 is 13 residues long.

In this sample, this clonotype turned up many times. The V and J genes are TRBV7-2 and TRBJ2-1; D not resolved. The CDR3 is 15 amino acids. V lost 1 base and J lost 5, with 12 bases in between. The germline gives CDR1 SGHTA, CDR2 FQGNSA. This CDR3 is CASSLVVSWNNEQFF. In DNA form, the CDR3 reads TGTGCCAGCAGCTTAGTTGTCAGTTGGAACAATGAGCAGTTCTTC.

This chain uses TRBV24-1 with TRBJ2-1; the D is unclear. V gave up 4 bases and J gave up 5 bases, with 8 bases separating them. The CDR3 length is 13 residues. The germline V gene encodes CDR1 KGHDR and CDR2 SFDVKD. The CDR3 region is CATSDLLDNEQFF. Written as DNA, the CDR3 is TGTGCCACCAGTGACTTGCTAGACAATGAGCAGTTCTTC.